Listed below are T cell receptor beta chains from one sample, sequenced in a study of cytomegalovirus exposure and HLA in healthy donors. The assay was immunoSEQ multiplex PCR, and TCRdb's table has in-frame clones only and misses some. The data show 250,000 to 350,000 clones, 70% to 90% seen once. The sample was PBMCs. These receptors were taken from a woman aged 18-35 years in good health and CMV-seronegative. Each CDR3 is given with its conserved first and last residue. D genes are given only for firm matches. Expanded clones get a size class; other rows say once, few or many, or leave the size out.

TRBJ2-3 | NA | TRBV5-1 | TRBD2 | CASSWPISGGSTDTQYF | TGCGCCAGCAGCTGGCCTATTAGCGGGGGGAGCACAGATACGCAGTATTTT
TRBJ1-6 | once | TRBV6-5 | NA | CASSSVEKSPLHF | TGTGCCAGCAGTTCGGTGGAGAAATCACCCCTCCACTTT
TRBJ2-7 | NA | TRBV2 | NA | CASSVGGGYEQYF | TGTGCCAGCAGTGTAGGGGGGGGCTACGAGCAGTACTTC
TRBJ1-6 | NA | TRBV19 | TRBD1 | CASSAGTVNSPLHF | TGTGCCAGTAGTGCCGGGACAGTCAATTCACCCCTCCACTTT
TRBJ1-1 | NA | TRBV2 | NA | CASSEVTEVTEDTEAFF | TGTGCCAGCAGTGAGGTGACAGAGGTCACAGAGGACACTGAAGCTTTCTTT
TRBJ1-2 | once | TRBV6-4 | NA | CASSDSLRGARDGYTF | TGTGCCAGCAGTGACTCGTTACGGGGGGCTCGGGATGGCTACACCTTC
TRBJ1-2 | NA | TRBV13 | TRBD1 | CASSTRTGFGYGYTF | TGTGCCAGCAGCACCCGGACAGGGTTCGGGTATGGCTACACCTTC
TRBJ2-7 | NA | TRBV18 | TRBD1 | CASSPGQTYEQYF | TGTGCCAGCTCACCGGGACAGACTTACGAGCAGTACTTC
TRBJ2-1 | NA | TRBV5-5 | TRBD2 | CASSLSPSGGANEQFF | TGTGCCAGCAGCTTGAGTCCTAGCGGGGGGGCAAATGAGCAGTTCTTC
TRBJ2-7 | NA | TRBV6-1 | NA | CASSLGLAGEQYF | TGTGCCAGCAGCCTAGGGCTAGCTGGAGAGCAGTACTTC
TRBJ1-1 | NA | TRBV13 | NA | CASSLVGGTYNTEAFF | TGTGCCAGCAGCTTAGTCGGGGGGACGTATAACACTGAAGCTTTCTTT
TRBJ2-7 | NA | TRBV7-3 | NA | CASSLGQVPTYEQYF | TGTGCCAGCAGCTTGGGGCAGGTTCCCACCTACGAGCAGTACTTC
TRBJ2-2 | NA | TRBV18 | NA | CANPTSSGELFF | TGTGCCAACCCGACTAGTTCCGGGGAGCTGTTTTTT
TRBJ2-7 | NA | TRBV19 | TRBD1 | CATGTGREQYF | TGTGCCACGGGGACAGGTCGGGAGCAGTACTTC
TRBJ2-7 | few | TRBV4-1 | NA | CASSQVAVNYEQYF | TGCGCCAGCAGCCAAGTGGCAGTCAACTACGAGCAGTACTTC
TRBJ2-3 | NA | TRBV13 | TRBD2 | CASSSGTSGGGSSTDTQYF | TGTGCCAGCAGCTCCGGGACTAGCGGGGGGGGCTCTAGCACAGATACGCAGTATTTT
TRBJ1-1 | NA | TRBV30 | NA | CAWKSFGGLVDTEAFF | TGTGCCTGGAAATCTTTCGGAGGCCTCGTGGATACTGAAGCTTTCTTT
TRBJ1-4 | once | TRBV5-4 | TRBD1 | CASSLDGTDNEKLFF | TGTGCCAGCAGCTTGGACGGGACAGATAATGAAAAACTGTTTTTT
TRBJ1-2 | NA | TRBV5-1 | NA | CASSPGAGSRGYTF | TGCGCCAGCAGCCCCGGGGCCGGGAGTAGAGGCTACACCTTC
TRBJ2-7 | NA | TRBV27 | TRBD2 | CASSLQGVPGLAGRSSYEQYF | TGTGCCAGCAGTTTGCAGGGGGTACCGGGACTAGCGGGGAGATCCTCCTACGAGCAGTACTTC
TRBJ1-1 | NA | TRBV5-1 | NA | CASSLEQGGTEAFF | TGCGCCAGCAGCTTGGAACAGGGTGGCACTGAAGCTTTCTTT
TRBJ1-3 | NA | TRBV5-1 | NA | CASSLAEAGGNTIYF | TGCGCCAGCAGCTTGGCCGAGGCCGGTGGAAACACCATATATTTT
TRBJ1-1 | NA | TRBV7-9 | TRBD1 | CSSSETGTENTEAFF | TGTTCCAGCAGCGAGACCGGGACAGAGAACACTGAAGCTTTCTTT
TRBJ1-2 | NA | TRBV6-5 | TRBD1 | CASSPLGQGYGYTF | TGTGCCAGCAGTCCGCTGGGACAGGGCTATGGCTACACCTTC
TRBJ2-1 | NA | TRBV7-6 | NA | CASGYASHNEQFF | TGTGCCAGCGGGTACGCTAGTCACAATGAGCAGTTCTTC
TRBJ2-7 | NA | TRBV2 | NA | CASLARAGPYEQYF | TGTGCCAGCCTCGCTCGGGCGGGTCCCTACGAGCAGTACTTC
TRBJ1-4 | NA | TRBV18 | NA | CASSPQGGEKLFF | TGTGCCAGCTCACCCCAGGGTGGCGAAAAACTGTTTTTT
TRBJ2-7 | NA | TRBV7-3 | NA | CASSLRSGYEQYF | TGTGCCAGCAGCTTAAGGTCGGGCTACGAGCAGTACTTC
TRBJ1-5 | few | TRBV9 | NA | CASSAGGSNQPQHF | TGTGCCAGCAGCGCCGGGGGGAGCAATCAGCCCCAGCATTTT
TRBJ2-5 | NA | TRBV11-2 | TRBD2 | CASSSLWGGKETQYF | TGTGCCAGCAGCTCCCTTTGGGGGGGGAAAGAGACCCAGTACTTC
TRBJ1-5 | NA | TRBV12-5 | NA | CASGFGQPQHF | TGTGCTAGTGGTTTCGGTCAGCCCCAGCATTTT
TRBJ2-5 | NA | TRBV7-9 | NA | CSSSLLGGQGETQYF | TGTTCCAGCAGCTTATTGGGGGGGCAGGGTGAGACCCAGTACTTC
TRBJ2-1 | few | TRBV2 | TRBD2 | CASNGLAYNEQFF | TGTGCCAGCAATGGACTAGCCTACAATGAGCAGTTCTTC
TRBJ1-2 | NA | TRBV7-9 | TRBD1 | CSSSSTGTGPYGYTF | TGTTCCAGCAGCTCAACCGGGACAGGACCCTATGGCTACACCTTC
TRBJ2-7 | NA | TRBV1 | NA | CTSSQLHGFTDEQYF | TGCACCAGCAGCCAATTACACGGGTTCACGGACGAGCAGTACTTC
TRBJ2-7 | NA | TRBV5-1 | TRBD1 | CASSLGGGTSYEQYF | TGCGCCAGCAGCTTGGGAGGGGGCACCTCCTACGAGCAGTACTTC
TRBJ2-7 | NA | TRBV7-9 | NA | CSSSPPSYEQYF | TGTTCCAGCAGCCCCCCTTCCTACGAGCAGTACTTC
TRBJ1-2 | NA | TRBV4-2 | NA | CASSQELLTGYYTF | TGTGCCAGCAGCCAAGAACTCCTGACAGGCTACTACACCTTC
TRBJ1-3 | NA | TRBV2 | NA | CASSALPGSSGNTIYF | TGTGCCAGCAGTGCCCTACCGGGGTCATCTGGAAACACCATATATTTT
TRBJ2-1 | NA | TRBV28 | TRBD2 | CASSLTLGTSGGSYNEQFF | TGTGCCAGCAGCCTCACCCTCGGGACTAGCGGGGGATCCTACAATGAGCAGTTCTTC
TRBJ2-2 | once | TRBV14 | NA | CASSPRSSSTGELFF | TGTGCCAGCAGCCCCCGCTCCTCTAGCACCGGGGAGCTGTTTTTT
TRBJ1-1 | NA | TRBV21-1 | NA | CASSKGEAKNTEAFF | TGTGCCAGCAGCAAAGGGGAGGCTAAGAACACTGAAGCTTTCTTT
TRBJ2-1 | NA | TRBV4-1 | NA | CASSQGRVGGYNEQFF | TGCGCCAGCAGCCAAGGTCGGGTGGGGGGCTACAATGAGCAGTTCTTC
TRBJ2-7 | NA | TRBV6-1 | TRBD1 | CASRSIGDRAYEQYF | TGTGCCAGCAGATCAATTGGGGACAGGGCTTACGAGCAGTACTTC
TRBJ1-2 | NA | TRBV21-1 | NA | CASSNWAYGYTF | TGTGCCAGCAGCAATTGGGCCTATGGCTACACCTTC
TRBJ1-1 | NA | TRBV7-9 | TRBD1 | CASSSTGGNTEAFF | TGTGCCAGCAGCTCCACAGGGGGGAACACTGAAGCTTTCTTT
TRBJ1-3 | NA | TRBV30 | NA | CAWNPGGNTIYF | TGTGCCTGGAACCCCGGGGGGAACACCATATATTTT
TRBJ1-3 | NA | TRBV10-3 | TRBD1 | CAISGHDRGSGNTIYF | TGTGCCATCAGTGGACATGACAGGGGGTCTGGAAACACCATATATTTT
TRBJ2-3 | NA | TRBV25-1 | NA | CASHSGFSTDTQYF | TGTGCCAGCCACAGCGGTTTTAGCACAGATACGCAGTATTTT
TRBJ2-2 | NA | TRBV6-5 | NA | CASSYLGGAAGELFF | TGTGCCAGCAGTTACTTGGGGGGGGCGGCCGGGGAGCTGTTTTTT
TRBJ2-7 | NA | TRBV4-1 | NA | CASSQPRKMDEQYF | TGCGCCAGCAGCCAACCCAGGAAGATGGACGAGCAGTACTTC
TRBJ1-1 | once | TRBV18 | NA | CASSPPLQGFTEAFF | TGTGCCAGCTCACCACCACTGCAGGGTTTCACTGAAGCTTTCTTT
TRBJ2-5 | NA | TRBV15 | NA | CATSEQGMETQYF | TGTGCCACCAGCGAACAGGGCATGGAGACCCAGTACTTC
TRBJ2-3 | NA | TRBV27 | TRBD2 | CASRPPGLAGGSSTDTQYF | TGTGCCAGCAGACCCCCGGGACTAGCGGGGGGTAGTAGCACAGATACGCAGTATTTT